The rows below give T cell receptor beta chains drawn from one sample of a study of molecular identifiers for immune sequencing clone quantification. TCRdb re-called the PCR reads through MiXCR, storing one row per CDR3 protein. Of about 640,000 distinct CDR3 sequences in the sample, nearly 20% are singletons; the top ten hold roughly 0.9%. Material: naive CD8+ T cells from blood, with Jurkat cell RNA spiked in. The receptors come from a human donor in good health. Some libraries in this study had Jurkat cell RNA spiked in. Each CDR3 is given with its conserved first and last residue. D genes are given only for firm matches.

D gene,V gene,CDR3 protein
TRBD2,TRBV28,CASSFGLAGGFDTQYF
TRBD1,TRBV27,CASSFPGGHGYTF
-,TRBV4-1,CASSQEPGSTDTQYF
TRBD2,TRBV6-2/TRBV6-3,CASSPGTSWETQYF
TRBD1,TRBV6-5,CASSYSSGQVALF
-,TRBV6-1,CASTRMWNEELFF
TRBD1,TRBV7-7,CASSSGTGSAGELFF
TRBD1,TRBV5-1,CASSWTGAFF
TRBD2,TRBV9,CASSVRREVSGANVLTF
TRBD1,TRBV4-1,CASSQLHPGQGWEKLFF
-,TRBV19,CASSMGSNTGELFF
TRBD2,TRBV20-1,CSAAGTSFNEQFF
-,TRBV4-2,CASSQGGTEGPSSYEQYF
-,TRBV10-3,CAISEGALAKNIQYF
-,TRBV6-2/TRBV6-3,CASSPTGRGHGTDTQYF
-,TRBV11-3,CASTQRGETQYF
-,TRBV20-1,CSARGPGHNTEAFF
-,TRBV5-6,CASTPAGPPDTQYF
-,TRBV12-3/TRBV12-4,CASRDDRDKKDIQYF
-,TRBV7-9,CASLPSSYNEQFF
-,TRBV6-2/TRBV6-3,CASSNPDTQYF
TRBD1,TRBV7-8,CASSPFRQGPSGANVLTF
TRBD1,TRBV30,CAWGQGLNEQFF
-,TRBV19,CASSIGTGAAAKNIQYF
-,TRBV7-9,CASSLLGIYGYTF
-,TRBV9,CASSHVGQETQYF
TRBD1,TRBV7-9,CASSSGQSSNQPQHF
TRBD2,TRBV7-2,CASSSWTSGGADTQYF
TRBD1,TRBV4-3,CASSPTGINYGYTF
-,TRBV7-6,CASSSGYHQPQHF
-,TRBV6-1,CASSEYTGLQPQHF
-,TRBV5-1,CASSSPNQETQYF
-,TRBV12-3/TRBV12-4,CASSFSHTIYF
-,TRBV19,CASSIGQFNEKLFF
-,TRBV12-3/TRBV12-4,CASSFFGQGPTYQETQYF
-,TRBV20-1,CSARDYGGVSPNGETQYF
-,TRBV4-1,CASSQDRGSSSYEQYF
TRBD2,TRBV29-1,CSVFWGGGSGANVLTF
TRBD2,TRBV4-3,CASSQDNGVAGVQETQYF
-,TRBV6-6,CASSYPKTGNLGSYNSPLHF
-,TRBV15,CATSRLSSADTQYF
TRBD1,TRBV30,CAWSPGTGSQPQHF
-,TRBV25-1,CASSHSGANGYTF
-,TRBV5-1,CASSLAGDSNQPQHF
-,TRBV21-1,CASSMAGPQGNYEQYF
-,TRBV5-4,CASSSPPTLDTQYF
TRBD1,TRBV4-3,CASSQETGVSTDTQYF
TRBD1,TRBV25-1,CASSEYWTGEPTTNEKLFF
TRBD1,TRBV12-3/TRBV12-4,CASSGTGGIEQYF
-,TRBV9,CASSVAGAAGFDEQYF
-,TRBV11-2,CASSLAVQGNEQFF
-,TRBV1,CTSSQDLAGGALNYGYTF
-,TRBV29-1,CSIILTVNTEAFF
TRBD1,TRBV20-1,CSARALNRGDTQYF
TRBD1,TRBV6-2/TRBV6-3,CASSYPTGANNNEQFF